This T cell receptor beta chain was sequenced in a study of blood T cell repertoires in COVID-19. Turning to the study itself: COVID-19 samples, acute and convalescent, were from the United States, Italy and Spain.

Study processing details: From reference gene primer amplification, estimates of nucleated cell counts were derived. Sequencing was performed with immunoSEQ multiplex PCR; in TCRdb, only in-frame clones are kept and a portion is missing. V, J and clone size were drawn from that table, and D and trimming were deduced from the DNA. The repertoire has 20,000 to 30,000 clones, about 92% of them found once; the top ten carry around 1.9%. Sequenced material: peripheral blood. The TCR was taken from a human donor in a cohort sampled during active COVID-19.

Here the CDR3 reads CASSSDRGGSEQYF. The CDR3 region has the DNA TGTGCCAGCAGCTCGGACAGGGGAGGGTCCGAGCAGTACTTC. The V and J genes are TRBV7-9 and TRBJ2-7; 9 positions match TRBD1. This CDR3 is 14 amino acids long. Germline CDR1 SEHNR, CDR2 FQNEAQ (reference sequence). V trimming: 4 bases; J trimming: 6 bases; junction bases outside the gene matches: 7.